This TCR beta chain was recovered during a study of T cell responses to AZD1222 COVID-19 vaccine (dated by TCRdb to the early 2020s). Some background on the complete study: TCR sequencing covered more than 230 trial participants: about 210 given two doses of AZD1222 and 26 given two doses of MenACWY control vaccine. Trial participants were enrolled by age into 18-55, 56-69 and 70-plus year subgroups, with approximately 150, 28 and 58 TCR-sequenced participants respectively. On the study overall, not on this receptor specifically: Nearly half of unique spike-specific TCRs reportedly recognized epitopes outside regions mutated in the B.1.351 and B.1.1.7 variants. CD4 TCRs associated with the vaccine covered the entire spike protein, and the dominant responses were in regions 160-218 and 743-854. In the small 56-69-year group, the increase in depth fell short of significance, most likely because of low power. After two AZD1222 doses, spike-specific TCR breadth and depth were significantly higher than at day 0 and than in MenACWY recipients. Conclusions about previously exposed vaccinees are limited, since just a handful of AZD1222 recipients were seropositive for SARS-CoV-2 at baseline. Because no samples from the day 14 peak response were available, repertoires could be characterized only after the peak T cell response. Participants were mostly white British, with more females than males. The authors suggested clonal diversity may have been underestimated.

Concerning this clone itself: Its cognate antigen has yet to be identified. Per-nucleotide qualities are absent, and no much larger clonotype sits a single base away.

Reading from cysteine to phenylalanine, the CDR3 counts 16 amino acids. The kept DNA is CDR3 alone, 48 bases in frame from the first base. Via the germline V gene, CDR1 is SGHAT and CDR2 FQNNGV. Trimming accounts for 2 bases at V and 3 bases at J, while the number of junction bases matched to no gene is 5. The CDR3 regions of human TCRbeta chains were analyzed by immunosequencing. Per the original workflow: Repertoire TCRs were matched against a reference library of SARS-CoV-2-specific TCRs generated with the MIRA antigen-specificity platform. Breadth was defined as the fraction of unique TCRs that were SARS-CoV-2-associated. Depth was defined as the fraction of total T cells that were SARS-CoV-2-associated. Using the MIRA data, each spike-specific TCR was assigned both to the spike region to which the TCR was reactive and to a CD4 or CD8 class. Log10-transformed breadth and depth values were compared by one-way ANOVA with Sidak's multiple comparisons tests. Sourced from immuneACCESS, this table was stored by TCRdb with only in-frame sequences that have V and J called. A share of the clones is absent; for the studies checked, an unresolved V gene accounts for under half, and the remainder has no known explanation. That table is the source of V, J and clone size, and D and trimming were worked out from the DNA. Within this sample are 110,000 or so clones, with around 90% of them counted one time only. The top ten clones comprise 4% to 5% of the sample.

The time point label for this specimen denotes: about 28 days (+/-7) after the second vaccine dose. The treatment or condition label corresponds to: meningococcal conjugate vaccine given as trial control. Vaccinee samples came from UK trials COV001 and COV002, including a single-blind randomized controlled phase 2/3 trial of AZD1222 (ChAdOx1 nCoV-19) in healthy adults. For TCRbeta chain sequencing, PBMC samples were collected from trial participants at day 0 and at day 28 after the second dose. The TCR comes from an adult who received the MenACWY meningococcal vaccine as a control. Sequencing used peripheral blood, obtained 28 days after the second dose of the MenACWY control vaccine. The sequence is built from TRBV11-2 and TRBJ2-7; 12 middle bases align to TRBD2. For the CDR3, the sequence is CASSLNPTSGSYEQYF. Read as DNA, the sequence is TGTGCCAGCAGCTTAAACCCGACTAGCGGGAGCTACGAGCAGTACTTC. This CDR3, with the reference TRBV11-2 and TRBJ2-7 proteins standing in past its ends, gives the full variable domain EAGVAQSPRYKIIEKRQSVAFWCNPISGHATLYWYQQILGQGPKLLIQFQNNGVVDDSQLPKDRFSAERLKGVDSTLKIQPAKLEDSAVYLCASSLNPTSGSYEQYFGPGTRLTVT.